The sequence of this T cell receptor (beta chain) was determined in a study of CXCR3-negative and CXCR3-positive naive CD8 T cells. Libraries of TRB cDNA were made by 5' RACE and carried UMIs. Following a re-call of the 5' RACE reads, TCRdb has one entry per CDR3 protein and lacks DNA. The sample holds about 23,000 distinct CDR3 sequences. The V gene's germline CDR1 is LGHNA and CDR2 YSLEER. This CDR3 has 15 amino acids. Sequencing used memory CD8+ T cells from blood. The clonotype originates from a human donor in good health. Some clones in this sample may be carry-over from other donors' samples. This rearrangement joins TRBV4-3 to TRBJ2-7; the TCRdb call, TRBD1, lacks DNA for checking. CDR3 sequence: CASSQSGQGALEQYF.